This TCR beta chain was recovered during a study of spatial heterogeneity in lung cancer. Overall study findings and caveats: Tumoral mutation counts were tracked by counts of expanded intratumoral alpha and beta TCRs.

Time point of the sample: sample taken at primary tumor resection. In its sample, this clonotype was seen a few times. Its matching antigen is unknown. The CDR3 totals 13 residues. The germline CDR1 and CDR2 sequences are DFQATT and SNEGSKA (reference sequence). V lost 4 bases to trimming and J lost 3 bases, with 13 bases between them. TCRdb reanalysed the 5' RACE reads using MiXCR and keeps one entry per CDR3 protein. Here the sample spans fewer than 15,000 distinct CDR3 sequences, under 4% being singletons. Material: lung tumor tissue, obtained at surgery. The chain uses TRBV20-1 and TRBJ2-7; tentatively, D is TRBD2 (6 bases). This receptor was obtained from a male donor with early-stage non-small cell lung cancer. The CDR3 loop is CSATGLGNYEQYF. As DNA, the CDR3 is TGCAGTGCTACGGGACTCGGGAACTACGAGCAGTACTTC.